This T cell receptor beta chain was obtained from a study of PD-1 blockade in classical Hodgkin lymphoma. Findings of the study overall: By C4D1, CD4+ diversity increased significantly, especially in complete responders. Patients starting nivolumab under 1 year after ASCT were excluded. Newly diagnosed patients were reported to start with lower TCR diversity than healthy donors.

The protocol was immunoSEQ multiplex PCR, while the TCRdb copy is restricted to in-frame clones and leaves out a portion. This table holds about 94,000 clones, 85% to 90% found once. Every single patient, without exception, relapsed after autologous stem cell transplantation, and brentuximab vedotin exposure varied. This clone has a handful of counts. The antigen is undetermined. In germline, CDR1 is LNHDA, CDR2 SQIVND (reference sequence). J lost 9 bases, V lost 5 bases, and 10 bases had no gene match. The CDR3 totals 14 residues. V is TRBV19 and J is TRBJ2-1; 7 nucleotides line up with TRBD2. The sequencing here drew on peripheral blood mononuclear cells (PBMCs), taken before the second cycle of nivolumab. This TCR came from a human donor with classical Hodgkin lymphoma. CDR3 sequence reads: CASSGGRALVEQFF. The CDR3 DNA is TGTGCCAGTAGTGGAGGGAGGGCCCTCGTTGAGCAGTTCTTC.